The 3 T cell receptor beta chains listed next were all sequenced from one sample in a study of T cells after yellow fever vaccination. TCRdb fed the 5' RACE reads into MiXCR, producing one record per CDR3 protein. Altogether 250,000 to 300,000 distinct CDR3 sequences are present, around 5.2% being singletons, with the ten largest covering 2.5% to 4%. This specimen was CD4+ T cells sorted from PBMCs, taken on the day of the yellow fever booster vaccination. The origin of the receptors is a man aged 18 to 29 who received the YFV17D yellow fever vaccine.

The CDR3 sequence is CASSAKEGGYTF. For the CDR3, the DNA is TGTGCCAGCAGTGCCAAGGAAGGTGGCTACACCTTC. The V and J genes are TRBV28 and TRBJ1-2; D not certain. CDR1 and CDR2 from the germline V gene are MDHEN and SYDVKM. Trimming pared 5 bases from V and 7 bases from J, leaving 11 bases between. This CDR3 is built from 12 residues.

The genes are TRBV20-1 and TRBJ1-1, with TRBD1 as a possible D gene (5 bases). This CDR3 has 14 amino acids. V lost 2 bases, J lost 5 bases, and 15 bases lay in between. CDR1 is DFQATT, CDR2 SNEGSKA, per germline (reference sequence). The CDR3 DNA reads as TGCAGTGCTAGAATAGACTTCAGGGTTACTGAAGCTTTCTTT. Protein product: CSARIDFRVTEAFF.

This clonotype was seen a few times. This chain uses TRBV6-1 with TRBJ1-5, with D unresolved. The germline V gene encodes CDR1 MNHNS and CDR2 SASEGT. The CDR3 covers 14 residues. Trimming pared 2 bases from V and 0 bases from J, leaving 5 bases between. The CDR3 reads CASSEIYSNQPQHF. For the CDR3, the DNA is TGTGCCAGCAGTGAAATTTATAGCAATCAGCCCCAGCATTTT.